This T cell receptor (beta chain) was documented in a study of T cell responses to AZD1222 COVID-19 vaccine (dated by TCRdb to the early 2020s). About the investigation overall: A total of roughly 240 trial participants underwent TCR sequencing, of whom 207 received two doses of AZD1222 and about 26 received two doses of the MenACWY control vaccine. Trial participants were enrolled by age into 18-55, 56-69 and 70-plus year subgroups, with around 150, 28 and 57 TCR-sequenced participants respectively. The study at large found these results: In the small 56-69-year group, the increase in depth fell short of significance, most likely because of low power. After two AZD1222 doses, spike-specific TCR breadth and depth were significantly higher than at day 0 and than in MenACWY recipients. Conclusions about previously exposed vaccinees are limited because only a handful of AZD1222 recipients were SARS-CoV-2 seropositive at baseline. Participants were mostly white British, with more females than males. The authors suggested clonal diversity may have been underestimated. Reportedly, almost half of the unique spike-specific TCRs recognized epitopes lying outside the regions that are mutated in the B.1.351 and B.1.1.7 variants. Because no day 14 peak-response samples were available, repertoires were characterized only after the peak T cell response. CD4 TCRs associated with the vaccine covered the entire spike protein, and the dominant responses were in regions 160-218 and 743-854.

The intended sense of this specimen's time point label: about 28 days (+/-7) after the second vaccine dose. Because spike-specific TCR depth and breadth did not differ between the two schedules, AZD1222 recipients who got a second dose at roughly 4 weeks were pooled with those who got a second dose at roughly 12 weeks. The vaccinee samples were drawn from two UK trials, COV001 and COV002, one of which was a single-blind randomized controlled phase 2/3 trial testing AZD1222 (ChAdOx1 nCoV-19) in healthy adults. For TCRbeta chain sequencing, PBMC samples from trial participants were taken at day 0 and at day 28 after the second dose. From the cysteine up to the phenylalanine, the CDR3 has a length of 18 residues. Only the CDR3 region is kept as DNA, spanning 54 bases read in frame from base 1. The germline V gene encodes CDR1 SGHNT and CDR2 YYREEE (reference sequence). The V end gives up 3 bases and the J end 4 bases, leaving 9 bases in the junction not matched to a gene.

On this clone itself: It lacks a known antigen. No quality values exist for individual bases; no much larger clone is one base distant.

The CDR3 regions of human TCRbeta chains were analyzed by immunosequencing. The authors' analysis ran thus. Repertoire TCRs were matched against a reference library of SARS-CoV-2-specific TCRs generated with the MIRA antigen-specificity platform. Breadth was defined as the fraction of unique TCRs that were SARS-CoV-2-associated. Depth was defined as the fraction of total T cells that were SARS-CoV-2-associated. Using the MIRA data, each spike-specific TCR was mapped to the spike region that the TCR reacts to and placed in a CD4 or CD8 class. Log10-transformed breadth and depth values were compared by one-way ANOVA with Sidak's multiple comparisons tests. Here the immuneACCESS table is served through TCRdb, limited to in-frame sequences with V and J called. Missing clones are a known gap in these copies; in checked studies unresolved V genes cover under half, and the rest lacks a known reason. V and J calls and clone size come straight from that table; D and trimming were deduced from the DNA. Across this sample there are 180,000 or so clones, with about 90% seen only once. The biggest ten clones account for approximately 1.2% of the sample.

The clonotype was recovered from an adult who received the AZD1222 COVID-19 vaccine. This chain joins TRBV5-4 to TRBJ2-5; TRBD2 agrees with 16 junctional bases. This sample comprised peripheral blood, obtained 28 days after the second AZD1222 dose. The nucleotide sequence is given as TGTGCCAGCAGCTGGGGGACTAGCGGGAGGGCGACATCAGAGACCCAGTACTTC. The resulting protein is CASSWGTSGRATSETQYF.